A selection of T cell receptor beta chains follows, all from one sample in a study of graft-versus-host responses after intestinal transplantation. Profiled with immunoSEQ multiplex PCR; TCRdb holds only in-frame clones, not every one. The sample consists of about 18,000 clones, 79% of them appearing once. This material consisted of ileum tissue, taken around 69 weeks after intestinal transplant. These receptors came from a human patient who received an intestinal transplant, so some T cells may come from the graft donor. Each CDR3 is given with its conserved first and last residue. A D gene is named only where the DNA matches it firmly. A row's size may be missing; if present it is once, few, many or a size class.

>NA|NA|TRBV7-9|TRBJ2-1
CASSLVRGAYNEQFF
TGTGCCAGCAGCTTAGTGAGGGGGGCCTACAATGAGCAGTTCTTC
>NA|NA|TRBV6-1|TRBJ1-1
CASSETGSVTEAFF
TGTGCCAGCAGCGAAACAGGGTCGGTAACTGAAGCTTTCTTT
>NA|NA|TRBV7-9|TRBJ2-1
CASSLEGGINEQFF
TGTGCCAGCAGCTTAGAGGGGGGTATTAATGAGCAGTTCTTC
>NA|TRBD2|TRBV5-1|TRBJ2-3
CASLAGVNTDTQYF
TGCGCCAGTCTAGCGGGGGTAAACACAGATACGCAGTATTTT
>NA|NA|TRBV7-9|TRBJ1-1
CASSLVVNTEAFF
TGTGCCAGCAGCTTAGTGGTGAACACTGAAGCTTTCTTT
>NA|NA|TRBV2|TRBJ2-1
CASRRAGSYNEQFF
TGTGCCAGCAGGCGGGCAGGGTCCTACAATGAGCAGTTCTTC
>NA|NA|TRBV5-6|TRBJ1-5
CASSLVEVRGWTHF
TGTGCCAGCAGCTTGGTGGAGGTCAGGGGATGGACGCATTTT
>NA|NA|TRBV6-6|TRBJ2-7
CASSLGGEGSYEQYF
TGTGCCAGCAGTTTAGGGGGGGAGGGCTCCTACGAGCAGTACTTC
>NA|TRBD2|TRBV5-4|TRBJ2-1
CASSQTSGTYNEQFF
TGTGCCAGCAGCCAGACTAGCGGGACCTACAATGAGCAGTTCTTC
>few|NA|TRBV27|TRBJ1-6
CASSPRGWTQSSYNSPLHF
TGTGCCAGCAGTCCCCGCGGATGGACACAGAGCTCCTATAATTCACCCCTCCACTTT
>NA|TRBD1|TRBV5-6|TRBJ1-2
CASSLEGAGSNYTF
TGTGCCAGCAGCTTGGAGGGGGCAGGATCAAACTACACCTTC
>few|NA|TRBV9|TRBJ1-1
CASSGRGGTEAFF
TGTGCCAGCAGCGGAAGGGGGGGAACTGAAGCTTTCTTT
>NA|NA|TRBV6-4|TRBJ2-3
CASSNDTTSTDTQYF
TGTGCCAGCAGTAATGACACCACTAGCACAGATACGCAGTATTTT
>NA|NA|TRBV19|TRBJ1-3
CASSISAGNTIYF
TGTGCCAGTAGTATTTCAGCTGGAAACACCATATATTTT
>NA|NA|TRBV7-2|TRBJ2-2
CARRKGTPTGELFF
TGTGCCAGAAGAAAGGGGACACCGACCGGGGAGCTGTTTTTT
>NA|NA|TRBV11-2|TRBJ1-5
CASSFSGDNQPQHF
TGTGCCAGCAGCTTTTCTGGGGATAATCAGCCCCAGCATTTT
>NA|NA|TRBV5-4|TRBJ2-3
CASSLAGPTDTQYF
TGTGCCAGCAGCTTGGCCGGACCCACAGATACGCAGTATTTT
>few|TRBD1|TRBV27|TRBJ2-1
CASRWAGGYEQFF
TGTGCCAGTAGGTGGGCAGGGGGCTATGAGCAGTTCTTC
>NA|NA|TRBV5-8|TRBJ2-7
CASSSRGPGPGEQYF
TGTGCCAGCAGTTCCCGGGGCCCCGGCCCCGGGGAGCAGTACTTC
>NA|NA|TRBV6-5|TRBJ1-6
CASNEQRDYNSPLHF
TGTGCCAGCAACGAACAGCGGGACTATAATTCACCCCTCCACTTT
>NA|TRBD1|TRBV19|TRBJ1-2
CASTRRPETGNGYTF
TGTGCCAGTACCCGGCGTCCCGAGACAGGGAATGGCTACACCTTC
>NA|NA|TRBV28|TRBJ2-7
CASSLYYEQYF
TGTGCCAGCAGTTTATATTACGAGCAGTACTTC
>NA|NA|TRBV5-1|TRBJ1-6
CATRTYGTENSPLHF
TGCGCCACCCGGACCTACGGGACCGAGAATTCACCCCTCCACTTT
>few|NA|TRBV28|TRBJ1-3
CASSPHRVGNTIYF
TGTGCCAGCAGTCCCCACAGGGTTGGAAACACCATATATTTT
>NA|NA|TRBV6-5|TRBJ2-7
CASSYGGTALSYEQYF
TGTGCCAGCAGTTACGGCGGGACAGCCCTTTCCTACGAGCAGTACTTC
>NA|NA|TRBV6-6|TRBJ1-1
CASSYWAGNTEAFF
TGTGCCAGCAGTTACTGGGCAGGCAACACTGAAGCTTTCTTT
>NA|NA|TRBV7-9|TRBJ2-5
CASSLGWVGETQYF
TGTGCCAGCAGCTTAGGATGGGTAGGAGAGACCCAGTACTTC
>once|NA|TRBV7-8|TRBJ1-6
CASSLGAGRSPLHF
TGTGCCAGCAGCTTAGGGGCAGGGAGGTCACCCCTCCACTTT
>NA|NA|TRBV10-3|TRBJ2-7
CAISDPGSGYEQYF
TGTGCCATCAGTGACCCAGGGTCTGGGTACGAGCAGTACTTC
>NA|NA|TRBV18|TRBJ1-1
CASSPDMKDSEAFF
TGTGCCAGCTCACCAGATATGAAGGATTCTGAAGCTTTCTTT
>NA|TRBD1|TRBV18|TRBJ1-5
CASSPQGQVNQPQHF
TGTGCCAGCTCACCACAGGGACAGGTCAATCAGCCCCAGCATTTT
>few|NA|TRBV4-2|TRBJ2-3
CASSQAGTSTDTQYF
TGTGCCAGCAGCCAAGCCGGGACTAGCACAGATACGCAGTATTTT
>NA|TRBD1|TRBV5-1|TRBJ2-7
CASSPTTGGSYEQYF
TGCGCCAGCAGCCCTACGACAGGGGGCTCCTACGAGCAGTACTTC
>NA|NA|TRBV5-6|TRBJ2-7
CASSSGTHSYEQYF
TGTGCCAGCAGCTCCGGGACACACTCCTACGAGCAGTACTTC
>once|NA|TRBV9|TRBJ2-1
CASSVGLHNEQFF
TGTGCCAGCAGCGTAGGCCTTCACAATGAGCAGTTCTTC
>NA|NA|TRBV11-3|TRBJ2-1
CASSVGNNEQFF
TGTGCCAGCAGCGTTGGGAACAATGAGCAGTTCTTC
>NA|NA|TRBV9|TRBJ2-5
CASSVGGLPQETQYF
TGTGCCAGCAGCGTTGGGGGACTCCCCCAAGAGACCCAGTACTTC
>NA|TRBD1|TRBV27|TRBJ1-2
CASTGQGGGYTF
TGTGCCAGCACGGGACAGGGCGGCGGCTACACCTTC
>few|TRBD1|TRBV7-8|TRBJ2-7
CASGAGGNYEQYF
TGTGCCAGCGGCGCAGGGGGAAACTACGAGCAGTACTTC
>NA|TRBD1|TRBV5-1|TRBJ1-2
CASSQGDYYGYTF
TGCGCCAGCAGCCAGGGGGACTACTATGGCTACACCTTC
>NA|TRBD2|TRBV5-6|TRBJ2-7
CASNGLAGPGLPYEQYF
TGTGCCAGCAACGGACTAGCGGGGCCTGGGCTCCCCTACGAGCAGTACTTC